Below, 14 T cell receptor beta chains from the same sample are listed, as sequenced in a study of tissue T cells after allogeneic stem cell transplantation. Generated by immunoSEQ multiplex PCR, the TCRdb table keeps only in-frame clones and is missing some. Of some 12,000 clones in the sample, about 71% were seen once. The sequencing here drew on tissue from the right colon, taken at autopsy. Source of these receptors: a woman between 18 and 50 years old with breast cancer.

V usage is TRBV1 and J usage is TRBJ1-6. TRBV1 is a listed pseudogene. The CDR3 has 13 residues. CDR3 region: CTSSPGGRSPLHF. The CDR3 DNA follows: TGCACCAGCTCCCCCGGAGGGAGGTCACCCCTCCACTTT.

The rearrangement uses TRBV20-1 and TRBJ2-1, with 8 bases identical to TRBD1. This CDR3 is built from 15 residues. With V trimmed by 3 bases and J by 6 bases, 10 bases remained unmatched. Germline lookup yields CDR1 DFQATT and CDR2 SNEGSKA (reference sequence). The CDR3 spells CSASPDRGSVNEQFF. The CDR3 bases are TGCAGTGCTAGTCCTGACAGGGGATCGGTCAATGAGCAGTTCTTC.

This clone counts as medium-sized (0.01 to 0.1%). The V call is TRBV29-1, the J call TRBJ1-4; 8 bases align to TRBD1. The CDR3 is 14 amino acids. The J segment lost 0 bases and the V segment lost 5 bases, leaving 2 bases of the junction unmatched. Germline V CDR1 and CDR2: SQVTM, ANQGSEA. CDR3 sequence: CSVLQGATNEKLFF. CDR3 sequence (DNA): TGCAGCGTTCTACAGGGGGCAACTAATGAAAAACTGTTTTTT.

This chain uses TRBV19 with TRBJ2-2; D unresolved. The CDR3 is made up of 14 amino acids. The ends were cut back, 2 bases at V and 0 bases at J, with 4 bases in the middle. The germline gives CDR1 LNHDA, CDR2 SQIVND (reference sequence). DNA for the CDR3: TGTGCCAGTAGTATAAGTGCGAACACCGGGGAGCTGTTTTTT. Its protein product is CASSISANTGELFF.

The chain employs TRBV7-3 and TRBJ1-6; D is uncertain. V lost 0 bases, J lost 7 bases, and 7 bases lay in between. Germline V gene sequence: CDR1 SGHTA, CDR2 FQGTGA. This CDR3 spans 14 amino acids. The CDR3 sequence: CASSLTGRNSPLHF. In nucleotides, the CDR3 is TGTGCCAGCAGCTTAACGGGGAGAAATTCACCCCTCCACTTT.

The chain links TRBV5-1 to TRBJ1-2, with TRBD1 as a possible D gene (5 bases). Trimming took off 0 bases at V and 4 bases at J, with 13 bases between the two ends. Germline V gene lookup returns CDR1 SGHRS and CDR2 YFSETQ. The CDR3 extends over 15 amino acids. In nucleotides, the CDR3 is TGCGCCAGCAGCTTGGACCTCCAAGGGGCCTATGGCTACACCTTC. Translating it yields CASSLDLQGAYGYTF.

CDR3 amino acids: CASSSALEGGETQYF. Written as DNA, the CDR3 is TGTGCCAGCAGCTCAGCCTTGGAGGGCGGAGAGACCCAGTACTTC. V gene TRBV5-4 combines with J gene TRBJ2-5, with a tentative D call TRBD2 (6 bases). The CDR3 loop spans 15 amino acids. Germline V CDR1 and CDR2: SGHNT, YYREEE (reference sequence). The V and J ends lost 3 bases and 4 bases respectively, with 16 bases between them.

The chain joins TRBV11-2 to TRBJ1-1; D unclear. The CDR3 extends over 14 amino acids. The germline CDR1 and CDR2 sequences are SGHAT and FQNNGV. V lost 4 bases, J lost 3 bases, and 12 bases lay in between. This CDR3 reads CASSSDPRDTEAFF. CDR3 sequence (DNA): TGTGCCAGCAGCTCCGATCCCCGGGACACTGAAGCTTTCTTT.

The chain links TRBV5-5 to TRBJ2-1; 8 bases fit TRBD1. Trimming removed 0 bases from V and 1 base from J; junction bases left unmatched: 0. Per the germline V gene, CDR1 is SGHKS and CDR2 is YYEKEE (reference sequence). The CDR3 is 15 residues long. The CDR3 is CASSLDRGSYNEQFF. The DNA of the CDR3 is TGTGCCAGCAGCTTGGACAGGGGGTCCTACAATGAGCAGTTCTTC.

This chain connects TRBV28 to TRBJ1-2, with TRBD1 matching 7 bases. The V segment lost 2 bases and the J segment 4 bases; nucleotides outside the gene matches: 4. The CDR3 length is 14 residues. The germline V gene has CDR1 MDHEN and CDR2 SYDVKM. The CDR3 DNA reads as TGTGCCAGCAGTTTACGACAGGGCCCCTATGGCTACACCTTC. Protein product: CASSLRQGPYGYTF.

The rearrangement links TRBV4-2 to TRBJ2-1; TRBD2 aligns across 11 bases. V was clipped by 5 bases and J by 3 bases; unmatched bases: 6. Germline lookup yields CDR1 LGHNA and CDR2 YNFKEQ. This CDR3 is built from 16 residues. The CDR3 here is CASSSQGLAVYNEQFF. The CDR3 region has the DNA TGTGCCAGCAGCTCACAGGGACTAGCGGTCTACAATGAGCAGTTCTTC.

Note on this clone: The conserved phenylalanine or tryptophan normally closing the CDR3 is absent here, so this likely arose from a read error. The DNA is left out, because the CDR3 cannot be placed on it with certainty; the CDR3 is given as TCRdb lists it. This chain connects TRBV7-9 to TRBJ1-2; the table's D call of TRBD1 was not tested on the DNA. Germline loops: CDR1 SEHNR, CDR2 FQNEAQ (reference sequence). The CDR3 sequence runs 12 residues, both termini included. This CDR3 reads CASSLDGGIQGL.

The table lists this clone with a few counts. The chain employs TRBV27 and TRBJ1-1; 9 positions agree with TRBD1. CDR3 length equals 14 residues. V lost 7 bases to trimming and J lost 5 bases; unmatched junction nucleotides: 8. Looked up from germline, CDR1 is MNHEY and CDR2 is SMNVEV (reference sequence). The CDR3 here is CASKSGTGRTEAFF. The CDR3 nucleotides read TGTGCCAGCAAATCCGGGACAGGGAGGACTGAAGCTTTCTTT.

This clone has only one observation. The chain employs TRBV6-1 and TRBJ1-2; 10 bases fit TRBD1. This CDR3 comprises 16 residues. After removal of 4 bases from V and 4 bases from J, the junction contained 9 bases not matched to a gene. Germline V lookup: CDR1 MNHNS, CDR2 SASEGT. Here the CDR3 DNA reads TGTGCCAGCAGTGCCTCCGGGACAGGGGATTCCTATGGCTACACCTTC. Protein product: CASSASGTGDSYGYTF.